The 7 T cell receptor delta chains below were found in one sample sequenced in a study of delta chains in infants with herpesvirus infections. TCR cDNA was made from PBMC RNA with gamma- and delta-chain-specific primers. With CATT, TCRdb re-called clones from the RT-PCR reads. The data show around 300 delta-chain clones, under 25% seen once. This specimen was peripheral blood, taken at time point 2 of longitudinal follow-up. The receptor set was obtained from a human donor who was a Ugandan infant, either HIV-exposed or HIV-unexposed (not recorded which).

Comments on this clone: A far larger clone is only one base removed, so a read error is likely. This chain joins TRDV2 and TRDJ1, with 7 bases lining up with TRDD3. Germline CDR1 GEAIGNYY, CDR2 EKD. The CDR3 runs 14 residues. J lost 0 bases, V lost 3 bases, and 3 bases had no gene match. The CDR3: CACDAWGYTDKLIF. In nucleotides, the CDR3 is TGTGCCTGTGACGCCTGGGGGTACACCGATAAACTCATCTTT.

By share of the sample, this clone is large (0.1 to 1%). The chain has TRDV1 and TRDJ1; 8 positions match TRDD3. Germline trimming cut 2 bases from V and 0 bases from J; bases unmatched to any gene: 14. The CDR3 has 19 residues. Per the germline V gene, CDR1 is TSWWSYY and CDR2 is QGS. The DNA for the CDR3 is TGTGCTCTTGGGGAATTGATGCCTTTTGTACTGGGGGACACCGATAAACTCATCTTT. Encoded protein: CALGELMPFVLGDTDKLIF.

This clone is termed large. The chain employs TRDV1 and TRDJ1, with D possibly being TRDD3 (10 bases). The V end was cut by 0 bases, the J end by 0 bases, with 32 bases between. The germline V gene encodes CDR1 TSWWSYY and CDR2 QGS. The CDR3 spans 23 residues. The CDR3 here is CALGELNPSYRVGDTLYTDKLIF. The CDR3 coding sequence is TGTGCTCTTGGGGAACTGAACCCTTCCTACAGGGTGGGGGATACCCTCTACACCGATAAACTCATCTTT.

Only a few counts were recorded for this clone. A far larger clone is a single base away, which makes a read error likely. V and J are TRDV1 and TRDJ2; a weak D match, TRDD2 (6 bases). The CDR3 extends over 14 amino acids. The germline V gene has CDR1 TSWWSYY and CDR2 QGS. The CDR3 coding sequence is TGTGCTCTTCTTCCTGCCGCTTTGACAGCACAACCCTTCTTT. Translating it yields CALLPAALTAQPFF.

This clone has a single count. One base separates it from a far larger clone, so it is likely a read error. The chain is built from TRDV2 and TRDJ2; possible D gene TRDD3, 5 bases. The CDR3 length is 14 residues. V lost 1 base and J lost 9, with 14 bases in between. CDR1 and CDR2 (germline): GEAIGNYY, EKD. In nucleotides, the CDR3 is TGTGCCTGTGACACTTTGGTGATACAGACACAACTCTTCTTT. This sequence encodes CACDTLVIQTQLFF.

This clone has just a few counts. This likely stems from a read error, as it lies one base from a far larger clone. The V call is TRAV38-2/DV8, the J call TRDJ1; 11 bases are a match to TRDD3. V trimming: 2 bases; J trimming: 1 base; junction bases outside the gene matches: 13. Germline V gene sequence: CDR1 TSESDYY, CDR2 QEAYKQQN. This CDR3 is 19 amino acids long. The CDR3 nucleotides are TGTGCTTATAGGAGAGAGTACTACTGGGGGATATGTGCCACCGATAAACTCATCTTT. It translates to CAYRREYYWGICATDKLIF.

Details on this clone: Only one base separates this from a far larger clonotype, so it likely reflects a read error. The rearrangement links TRAV38-2/DV8 to TRDJ1; 7 bases map to TRDD3. The germline CDR1 and CDR2 sequences are TSESDYY and QEAYKQQN. The J segment lost 0 bases and the V segment lost 0 bases, leaving 32 bases of the junction unmatched. The CDR3 spans 25 residues. For the CDR3, the DNA is TGTGCTTATAGGAGCGCGTTTCCCCTTCATTACTACAGCACTGGTGGGGGAGCGTACACCGATAAACTCATCTTT. This codes for CAYRSAFPLHYYSTGGGAYTDKLIF.